The 23 T cell receptor beta chains given below trace back to one sample, sequenced in a study of blood T cell repertoires in COVID-19. Measured with immunoSEQ multiplex PCR; TCRdb has only the in-frame clones, and not every one. The table shows about 270,000 clones, with over 80% occurring only once. Sample: peripheral blood. These receptors originate from a woman in her forties or fifties with active or convalescent COVID-19.

V usage is TRBV11-1 and J usage is TRBJ2-5; tentatively, D is TRBD2 (5 bases). The CDR3 contains 15 residues. Germline CDR1 reads SGHAT; CDR2 reads FQDESV (reference sequence). V lost 4 bases and J lost 4, with 16 bases in between. DNA for the CDR3: TGTGCCAGCAGCTCTAGGTCGAGAGGGCGAGAGACCCAGTACTTC. As protein: CASSSRSRGRETQYF.

The rearrangement joins TRBV5-1 to TRBJ1-1, with 8 bases aligning to TRBD1. The germline V gene encodes CDR1 SGHRS and CDR2 YFSETQ. Germline trimming cut 4 bases from V and 1 base from J; bases unmatched to any gene: 6. CDR3 size: 15 residues. The CDR3 nucleotides are TGCGCCAGCAGCAAAAAGACAGGGGCGAACACTGAAGCTTTCTTT. It encodes CASSKKTGANTEAFF.

This clone was counted only a few times. The chain is built from TRBV6-5 and TRBJ1-2, with 7 bases aligning to TRBD1. Germline CDR1 reads MNHEY; CDR2 reads SVGAGI. The CDR3 covers 14 residues. Trimming took 6 bases from V and 3 from J; bases not matched to a gene: 7. CDR3 bases: TGTGCCAGCAGGGCCCAGGGGGGTCACTATGGCTACACCTTC. Translated: CASRAQGGHYGYTF.

This sequence joins TRBV25-1 and TRBJ2-7, with 7 nucleotides matching TRBD1. This CDR3 spans 15 amino acids. Trimming removed 8 bases from V and 2 bases from J; junction bases left unmatched: 12. Germline CDR1 is MGHDK and CDR2 is SYGVNS. The CDR3: CASGSLRDRPYEQYF. DNA of the CDR3: TGTGCCAGCGGCTCCCTCCGGGACAGACCCTACGAGCAGTACTTC.

This chain joins TRBV18 and TRBJ2-2; D unclear. V was shortened by 3 bases and J by 8 bases, with 16 bases between the two germline ends. Germline lookup yields CDR1 KGHSH and CDR2 LQKENI. The CDR3 is 15 residues long. The CDR3 nucleotides are TGTGCCAGCTCACCCCTTAACCTACCCACTGGGGAGCTGTTTTTT. Translation gives CASSPLNLPTGELFF.

This rearrangement joins TRBV5-1 to TRBJ2-3; 8 nucleotides align to TRBD1. Germline lookup yields CDR1 SGHRS and CDR2 YFSETQ. CDR3 length: 16 amino acids. Trimming removed 4 bases from V and 5 bases from J; junction bases left unmatched: 12. Here the CDR3 reads CASSGSGQAWRDTQYF. CDR3 DNA sequence: TGCGCCAGCAGCGGATCGGGACAGGCCTGGAGAGATACGCAGTATTTT.

This clone was counted only a few times. The chain carries TRBV6-5 and TRBJ2-7, with 11 bases lining up with TRBD2. This CDR3 has 15 residues. The J segment lost 1 base and the V segment lost 5 bases, leaving 4 bases of the junction unmatched. The germline V gene encodes CDR1 MNHEY and CDR2 SVGAGI. CDR3 residues: CASSLTSGISYEQYF. The CDR3 nucleotides are TGTGCCAGCAGTCTGACTAGCGGGATTTCCTACGAGCAGTACTTC.

The V gene is TRBV27, the J gene TRBJ2-1; the D gene is possibly TRBD2 (5 bases). The germline CDR1 and CDR2 sequences are MNHEY and SMNVEV (reference sequence). Deletions cut 2 bases from V and 7 bases from J, with 12 bases between. This CDR3 has 14 amino acids. The CDR3 protein is CASSLVLDTNEQFF. CDR3 bases: TGTGCCAGCAGTTTAGTACTAGACACAAATGAGCAGTTCTTC.

The rearrangement uses TRBV6-5 and TRBJ1-1, with TRBD1 as a possible D gene (6 bases). CDR3 length: 15 amino acids. V lost 0 bases and J lost 3, with 11 bases in between. Germline V lookup: CDR1 MNHEY, CDR2 SVGAGI. In nucleotides, the CDR3 is TGTGCCAGCAGTTACTCGGGGGACATCTACACTGAAGCTTTCTTT. Protein sequence: CASSYSGDIYTEAFF.

The chain joins TRBV10-2 to TRBJ1-2; D uncertain. Per the germline V gene, CDR1 is WSHSY and CDR2 is SAAADI. Deletions cut 7 bases from V and 6 bases from J, with 24 bases between. The CDR3 runs to 16 residues. The CDR3 DNA reads as TGCGCCAGCAATCCCCCGAAATATACCCAACACGATGGCTACACCTTC. Its translation is CASNPPKYTQHDGYTF.

The chain joins TRBV18 to TRBJ2-3; 7 nucleotides agree with TRBD1. J lost 3 bases, V lost 6 bases, and 3 bases had no gene match. There are 13 residues in the CDR3. Germline CDR1 KGHSH, CDR2 LQKENI. In DNA form, the CDR3 reads TGTGCCAGCTCGAGGGGGCCAACAGATACGCAGTATTTT. Protein: CASSRGPTDTQYF.

This clone has at least ten counts. The rearrangement links TRBV18 to TRBJ1-5; D may be TRBD1 (6 bases). The V end lost 4 bases, the J end lost 1 base, and 17 bases lay between the germline ends. The CDR3 extends over 17 amino acids. Germline V gene data show CDR1 as KGHSH and CDR2 as LQKENI. CDR3 in DNA: TGTGCCAGCTCACTGCATTCCCTGGGGGCAAGCAATCAGCCCCAGCATTTT. Its protein product is CASSLHSLGASNQPQHF.

V gene TRBV6-4 combines with J gene TRBJ2-1, with TRBD2 matching 8 bases. J lost 6 bases, V lost 6 bases, and 7 bases had no gene match. The CDR3 is 14 residues long. Per the germline V gene, CDR1 is MRHNA and CDR2 is SNTAGT. As DNA, the CDR3 is TGTGCCAGCAGGAGGGACGCGGGGGGCAATGAGCAGTTCTTC. This sequence encodes CASRRDAGGNEQFF.

The rearrangement links TRBV29-1 to TRBJ2-1; possibly TRBD1 for D (5 bases). The length of the CDR3 is 12 residues. Germline V CDR1 and CDR2: SQVTM, ANQGSEA. Trimming cost V 7 bases and J 9 bases, with 16 bases left between them. The chain's CDR3 is CSARADRAEQFF. DNA of the CDR3: TGCAGCGCCAGGGCCGACCGCGCTGAGCAGTTCTTC.

This chain connects TRBV30 to TRBJ2-1, with 7 bases matching TRBD2. CDR1 is GTSNPN, CDR2 SVGIG, per germline (reference sequence). The CDR3 spans 11 residues. This chain's CDR3 is CRSGERDEQFF. The CDR3 DNA reads as TGTAGAAGCGGGGAGAGGGATGAGCAGTTCTTC.

The V gene is TRBV5-6, the J gene TRBJ2-7, with D maybe TRBD2 (6 bases). The germline V gene encodes CDR1 SGHDT and CDR2 YYEEEE. CDR3 length equals 19 residues. V lost 2 bases to trimming and J lost 0 bases, with 24 bases between them. This CDR3 is CASSFWGNPSDRSSYEQYF. The CDR3 DNA reads as TGTGCCAGCAGCTTTTGGGGCAACCCTAGCGACCGAAGCTCCTACGAGCAGTACTTC.

This clone showed up just once. This chain connects TRBV5-1 to TRBJ2-2; 11 bases line up with TRBD1. V shed 3 bases and J 1 base; nucleotides not matched to a gene: 11. This CDR3 is 19 amino acids long. Per the germline V gene, CDR1 is SGHRS and CDR2 is YFSETQ. The CDR3 loop is CASSSGQGAGVGNTGELFF. The CDR3 nucleotides read TGCGCCAGCAGCTCCGGACAGGGGGCCGGCGTAGGGAACACCGGGGAGCTGTTTTTT.

This chain links TRBV30 with TRBJ2-1; 10 positions match TRBD2. The CDR3 totals 14 residues. V shed 2 bases, J shed 8 bases, and the junction held 6 bases outside the gene matches. Germline assignment: CDR1 GTSNPN and CDR2 SVGIG (reference sequence). CDR3: CAWSSGRASHEQFF. The CDR3 coding sequence is TGTGCCTGGAGTAGCGGGAGGGCCTCTCATGAGCAGTTCTTC.

This chain links TRBV21-1 with TRBJ1-4. TRBV21-1 is described as a pseudogene. CDR3 length: 10 amino acids. The CDR3 region is CASTREKLFF. CDR3 bases: TGTGCCAGCACTCGGGAAAAACTGTTTTTT.

This clone was recorded a few times. The rearrangement joins TRBV28 to TRBJ2-5, with TRBD2 matching over 14 bases. The CDR3 is 16 amino acids. Germline lookup yields CDR1 MDHEN and CDR2 SYDVKM. The V gene end was trimmed by 6 bases and the J gene end by 4 bases; junction bases not matched to a gene: 7. The CDR3 sequence: CASRKGLAGVRETQYF. The CDR3 DNA reads as TGTGCCAGCAGAAAGGGACTAGCGGGAGTAAGAGAGACCCAGTACTTC.

V usage is TRBV6-5 and J usage is TRBJ1-2; D might be TRBD1 (5 bases). Trimming stripped 7 bases from V and 4 bases from J, with 13 bases between. From germline, CDR1 is MNHEY and CDR2 SVGAGI. CDR3 length equals 13 residues. CDR3 sequence (DNA): TGTGCCAGCAATTGGGGCAAGTTCTATGGCTACACCTTC. Translated, it gives CASNWGKFYGYTF.

J is TRBJ2-3 and V is TRBV5-6; maybe TRBD1 (5 bases). The CDR3 length is 16 residues. CDR1 and CDR2 (germline): SGHDT, YYEEEE. With 0 bases removed from V and 2 bases from J, the gap between germline ends came to 13 bases. The CDR3 spells CASSLERNRITDTQYF. CDR3 DNA: TGTGCCAGCAGCTTGGAGAGGAACAGGATCACAGATACGCAGTATTTT.

The chain uses TRBV19 and TRBJ1-5; D perhaps matches TRBD1 (6 bases). Germline-derived CDR1 and CDR2 are LNHDA and SQIVND (reference sequence). The length of the CDR3 is 16 residues. V was shortened by 5 bases and J by 0 bases, with 14 bases between the two germline ends. The CDR3 is CASSERTDYSNQPQHF. The CDR3 nucleotides are TGTGCCAGTAGTGAACGGACAGACTATAGCAATCAGCCCCAGCATTTT.